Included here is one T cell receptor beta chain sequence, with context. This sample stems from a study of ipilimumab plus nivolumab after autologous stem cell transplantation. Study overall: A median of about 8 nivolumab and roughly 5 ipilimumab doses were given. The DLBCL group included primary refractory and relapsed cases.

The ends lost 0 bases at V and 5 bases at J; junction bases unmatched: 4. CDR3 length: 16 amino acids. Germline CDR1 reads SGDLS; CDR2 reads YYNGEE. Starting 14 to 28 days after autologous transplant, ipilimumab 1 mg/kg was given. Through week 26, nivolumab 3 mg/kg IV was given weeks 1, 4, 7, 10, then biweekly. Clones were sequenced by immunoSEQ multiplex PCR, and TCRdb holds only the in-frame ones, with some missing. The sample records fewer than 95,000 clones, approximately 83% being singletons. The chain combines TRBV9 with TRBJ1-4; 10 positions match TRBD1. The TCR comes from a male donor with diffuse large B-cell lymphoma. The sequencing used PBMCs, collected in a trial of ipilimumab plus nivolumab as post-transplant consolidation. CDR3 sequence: CASSVVGTGVNEKLFF. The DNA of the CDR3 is TGTGCCAGCAGCGTAGTGGGGACAGGGGTGAATGAAAAACTGTTTTTT. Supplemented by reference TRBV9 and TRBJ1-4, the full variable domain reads DSGVTQTPKHLITATGQRVTLRCSPRSGDLSVYWYQQSLDQGLQFLIQYYNGEERAKGNILERFSAQQFPDLHSELNLSSLELGDSALYFCASSVVGTGVNEKLFFGSGTQLSVL.